A selection of T cell receptor beta chains follows, all from one sample in a study of T cell repertoires in cytomegalovirus infection. MiXCR was run by TCRdb on the reads, yielding one entry per CDR3 protein. The sample records fewer than 250,000 distinct CDR3 sequences, roughly an eighth being singletons. Sequenced material: PBMCs. The receptors were sampled from a human donor in good health (CMV status not recorded). Some clones in this sample may be carry-over from other donors' samples. Both conserved end residues are part of each CDR3. The order of the fields is V gene, D gene, clone size, J gene, CDR3 protein, CDR3 DNA. A D gene is named only where the DNA matches it firmly. Only some rows state a clone size, as once, few, many or a class for expanded clones.

TRBV15	-	-	TRBJ2-3	CATSRDQGGSKYF	TGTGCCACCAGCAGAGATCAAGGGGGGTCGAAGTATTTT
TRBV9	TRBD1	-	TRBJ1-1	CASSAGTAGTEAFF	TGTGCCAGCAGCGCCGGGACAGCAGGCACTGAAGCTTTCTTT
TRBV6-2/TRBV6-3	-	many	TRBJ1-1	CASTPRGSEAFF	TGTGCCAGCACCCCCCGGGGGAGTGAAGCTTTCTTT
TRBV29-1	-	few	TRBJ2-1	CSVEGGEGLYNEQFF	TGCAGCGTTGAAGGGGGCGAGGGTCTTTACAATGAGCAGTTCTTC
TRBV7-2	-	many	TRBJ1-2	CASLPTGVGYYGYTF	TGTGCCAGCCTTCCCACCGGGGTGGGGTATTATGGCTACACCTTC
TRBV4-2	TRBD2	-	TRBJ2-7	CASSTSGNGNEQYF	TGTGCCAGCAGCACCAGCGGGAACGGCAACGAGCAGTACTTC
TRBV7-9	-	many	TRBJ1-6	CASRPGMRSPLHF	TGTGCCAGCAGACCAGGGATGAGATCACCCCTCCACTTT
TRBV15	TRBD1	few	TRBJ1-2	CATSPGRGQGSSYGYTF	TGTGCCACCAGCCCCGGCAGGGGGCAGGGGTCCTCCTATGGCTACACCTTC
TRBV7-3	-	many	TRBJ2-5	CASSLGGGTSGETQYF	TGTGCCAGCAGCTTAGGAGGAGGGACTTCTGGTGAGACCCAGTACTTC
TRBV3-1	-	-	TRBJ1-4	CASSFRTALNEKLFF	TGTGCCAGCAGCTTTAGGACAGCCCTTAATGAAAAACTGTTTTTT
TRBV12-3/TRBV12-4	-	many	TRBJ1-2	CASSFRAGTNYGYTF	TGTGCCAGCAGTTTCAGGGCAGGGACTAACTATGGCTACACCTTC
TRBV7-9	-	many	TRBJ1-6	CASSSGSSYNSPLHF	TGTGCCAGCAGCTCTGGGAGCTCCTATAATTCACCCCTCCACTTT
TRBV28	TRBD2	-	TRBJ2-3	CASSVSGRDTQYF	TGTGCCAGCAGTGTTAGCGGGAGAGATACGCAGTATTTT
TRBV28	TRBD1	many	TRBJ1-1	CASKFSAGQGDPNTEAFF	TGTGCCAGCAAGTTTTCGGCGGGACAGGGGGACCCGAACACTGAAGCTTTCTTT
TRBV19	TRBD2	-	TRBJ2-1	CASQTSGRTYNEQFF	TGTGCCAGCCAGACTAGCGGGAGGACCTACAATGAGCAGTTCTTC
TRBV20-1	TRBD2	few	TRBJ2-5	CSARQLAGGPVGTQYF	TGCAGTGCTAGGCAACTAGCGGGGGGGCCGGTTGGGACCCAGTACTTC
TRBV19	-	few	TRBJ1-4	CASSIVGGGEKLFF	TGTGCCAGTAGTATAGTCGGGGGCGGTGAAAAACTGTTTTTT
TRBV29-1	TRBD1	many	TRBJ2-1	CSVEVLGTAVF	TGCAGCGTTGAAGTATTGGGGACAGCGGTCTTC
TRBV7-9	TRBD1	few	TRBJ1-4	CASRGGQGAEKLFF	TGTGCCAGCAGGGGCGGACAGGGGGCCGAAAAACTGTTTTTT
TRBV7-2	-	many	TRBJ1-5	CASSLKGVSQPQHF	TGTGCCAGCAGCTTAAAAGGCGTGAGTCAGCCCCAGCATTTT
TRBV9	-	few	TRBJ1-3	CASSFLDGYSGNTIYF	TGTGCCAGCAGCTTTTTGGACGGTTACTCTGGAAACACCATATATTTT
TRBV20-1	TRBD1	-	TRBJ2-7	CSAPSGQGSYEQYF	TGCAGTGCCCCCTCGGGACAGGGCTCCTACGAGCAGTACTTC
TRBV5-4	-	-	TRBJ2-3	CASRLDGRDTQYF	TGTGCCAGCAGATTGGATGGCCGGGATACGCAGTATTTT
TRBV20-1	TRBD1	-	TRBJ2-1	CSAGSGQGGDGEQFF	TGCAGTGCCGGTTCGGGACAGGGGGGAGATGGGGAGCAGTTCTTC
TRBV20-1	-	many	TRBJ2-5	CSARDAFRTQYF	TGCAGTGCTAGAGATGCTTTTAGGACCCAGTACTTC
TRBV29-1	TRBD1	many	TRBJ1-2	CSARQGTDYGYTF	TGCAGCGCCCGACAGGGAACCGACTATGGCTACACCTTC
TRBV6-4	-	few	TRBJ1-1	CASSETYATEAFF	TGTGCCAGCAGTGAAACATATGCCACTGAAGCTTTCTTT
TRBV20-1	TRBD2	-	TRBJ2-1	CSATSGVAGAYNEQFF	TGCAGTGCCACTTCCGGGGTAGCGGGCGCCTACAATGAGCAGTTCTTC
TRBV6-1	TRBD1	many	TRBJ2-3	CASSSWTQGVDTQYF	TGTGCCAGCAGTTCCTGGACCCAGGGGGTCGATACGCAGTATTTT
TRBV7-2	-	many	TRBJ1-1	CASSLALGLQNTEAFF	TGTGCCAGCAGCTTAGCGCTGGGATTACAGAACACTGAAGCTTTCTTT
TRBV5-1	-	-	TRBJ1-1	CASSSGQGATEAFF	TGCGCCAGCAGCAGTGGGCAAGGGGCCACTGAAGCTTTCTTT
TRBV5-4	TRBD2	-	TRBJ2-5	CASSSERGGETQYF	TGTGCCAGCAGCTCGGAGCGGGGCGGAGAGACCCAGTACTTC
TRBV7-2	-	many	TRBJ2-1	CASSLVPRGSGEQFF	TGTGCCAGCAGCTTAGTTCCCAGGGGAAGCGGGGAGCAGTTCTTC
TRBV7-3	TRBD2	many	TRBJ2-5	CASSLRAWTSGSKETQYF	TGTGCCAGCAGCTTAAGGGCTTGGACTAGCGGGAGTAAAGAGACCCAGTACTTC
TRBV6-1	TRBD1	many	TRBJ1-1	CASKTGTGGGTTEAFF	TGTGCCAGTAAGACGGGGACAGGAGGTGGAACCACTGAAGCTTTCTTT
TRBV2	TRBD2	many	TRBJ2-4	CASSARTPGLAGGALVENIQYF	TGTGCCAGCAGTGCACGCACCCCGGGACTAGCGGGAGGAGCGTTGGTGGAAAACATTCAGTACTTC
TRBV29-1	-	few	TRBJ1-1	CSVVYMRDTEAFF	TGCAGCGTCGTCTATATGCGGGACACTGAAGCTTTCTTT
TRBV29-1	-	few	TRBJ1-2	CSVAEENAWDGYTF	TGCAGCGTTGCCGAGGAAAATGCCTGGGACGGCTACACCTTC
TRBV5-4	TRBD2	-	TRBJ2-1	CASSSLAAGRIHEQFF	TGTGCCAGCAGCTCGCTAGCGGCAGGAAGAATTCATGAGCAGTTCTTC
TRBV6-1	TRBD1	many	TRBJ2-2	CASNRQGAAGELFF	TGTGCCAGCAATCGACAGGGGGCGGCCGGGGAGCTGTTTTTT
TRBV6-2/TRBV6-3	-	many	TRBJ1-6	CASSPSIGPPPLHF	TGTGCCAGCAGTCCCTCTATCGGACCACCGCCCCTCCACTTT
TRBV4-1	-	-	TRBJ1-1	CASSQEKGRAFF	TGCGCCAGCAGCCAAGAAAAGGGGCGAGCTTTCTTT
TRBV5-4	-	many	TRBJ1-2	CASSLNRGKVGTNYGYTF	TGTGCCAGCAGCTTGAATCGGGGTAAAGTGGGAACTAACTATGGCTACACCTTC
TRBV6-1	-	few	TRBJ2-7	CASRKSGGTYEQYF	TGTGCCAGCAGAAAGTCTGGCGGAACCTACGAGCAGTACTTC
TRBV12-3/TRBV12-4	-	many	TRBJ2-4	CASSPTGGKDIQYF	TGTGCCAGCAGCCCCACCGGGGGAAAGGACATTCAGTACTTC
TRBV6-2/TRBV6-3	-	-	TRBJ1-2	CASSDNTGLRGYTF	TGTGCCAGCAGTGACAACACAGGGCTCCGCGGCTACACCTTC
TRBV7-3	TRBD1	-	TRBJ2-5	CASSPTGRGSGETQYF	TGTGCCAGCAGTCCGACAGGGCGTGGTTCAGGAGAGACCCAGTACTTC
TRBV2	-	-	TRBJ2-7	CASRLAAYYYEQYF	TGTGCCAGCAGATTAGCGGCCTACTACTACGAGCAGTACTTC
TRBV19	-	many	TRBJ1-1	CATSQGAHTEAFF	TGTGCCACTTCGCAGGGAGCGCACACTGAAGCTTTCTTT
TRBV6-2/TRBV6-3	-	many	TRBJ2-1	CASRDSSGNEQFF	TGTGCCAGCAGGGACAGTTCAGGGAATGAGCAGTTCTTC
TRBV7-2	-	many	TRBJ1-5	CASSLGGGSAQHF	TGTGCCAGCAGCTTAGGGGGGGGGTCGGCCCAGCATTTT
TRBV5-5	TRBD1	-	TRBJ1-5	CASSLGGAGTDTQHF	TGTGCCAGCAGCTTGGGAGGGGCAGGGACAGATACGCAGCATTTT
TRBV28	TRBD2	once	TRBJ2-3	CASSLFQGGRSTDTQYF	TGTGCCAGCAGTTTATTTCAGGGAGGGAGGAGCACAGATACGCAGTATTTT
TRBV29-1	-	few	TRBJ1-5	CSVGQGRNQPQHF	TGCAGCGTTGGTCAGGGGCGCAATCAGCCCCAGCATTTT
TRBV28	TRBD1	many	TRBJ2-7	CASSEWGDRVYEQYF	TGTGCCAGCAGTGAGTGGGGGGACAGGGTGTACGAGCAGTACTTC
TRBV7-6	TRBD1	many	TRBJ2-7	CASSLEPPGQVFYEQYF	TGTGCCAGCAGCTTGGAGCCCCCGGGACAGGTGTTCTACGAGCAGTACTTC
TRBV6-5	TRBD2	few	TRBJ2-2	CASSYSAPGTSEAGELFF	TGTGCCAGCAGTTACTCGGCTCCCGGGACTAGCGAAGCCGGGGAGCTGTTTTTT